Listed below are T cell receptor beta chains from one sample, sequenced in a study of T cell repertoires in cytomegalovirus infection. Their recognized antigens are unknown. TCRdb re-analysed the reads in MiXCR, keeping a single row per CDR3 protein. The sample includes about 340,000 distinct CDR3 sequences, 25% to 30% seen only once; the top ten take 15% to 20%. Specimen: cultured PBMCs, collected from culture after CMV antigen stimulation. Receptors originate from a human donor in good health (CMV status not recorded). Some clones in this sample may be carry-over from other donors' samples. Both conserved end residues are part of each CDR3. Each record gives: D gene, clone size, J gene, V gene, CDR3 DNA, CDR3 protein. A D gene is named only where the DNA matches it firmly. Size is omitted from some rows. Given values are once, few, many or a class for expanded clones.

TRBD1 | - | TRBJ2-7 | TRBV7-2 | TGTGCCAGCAGCTTAGCGGAAGGGGGCTTCTACGAGCAGTACTTC | CASSLAEGGFYEQYF
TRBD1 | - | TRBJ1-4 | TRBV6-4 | TGTGCCAGCACCCCCCAGGGGGTGGATGAAAAACTGTTTTTT | CASTPQGVDEKLFF
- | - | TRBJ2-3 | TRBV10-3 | TGTGCCATCAGTATTCTCCAGGGGAGCTCCACAGATACGCAGTATTTT | CAISILQGSSTDTQYF
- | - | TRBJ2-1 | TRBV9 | TGTGCCAGCAGCGTAGTAGGGGGTGATAAACTAGCTGACGGCTACAATGAGCAGTTCTTC | CASSVVGGDKLADGYNEQFF
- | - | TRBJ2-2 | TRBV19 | TGTGCCAGTAGTATTGGGCAGACAACCGGGGAGCTGTTTTTT | CASSIGQTTGELFF
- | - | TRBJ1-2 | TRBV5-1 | TGCGCCAGCAGCTTAGCCGGGACCAATTATGGCTACACCTTC | CASSLAGTNYGYTF
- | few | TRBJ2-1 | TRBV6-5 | TGTGCCAGCCAGGGGCGGGAAGCCTACAATGAGCAGTTCTTC | CASQGREAYNEQFF
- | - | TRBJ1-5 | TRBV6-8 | TGTGCCAGCAGTTACTCCGCTAGCAATCAGCCCCAGCATTTT | CASSYSASNQPQHF
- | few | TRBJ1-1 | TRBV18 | TGTGCCAGCTCACCACAGCTGCAGCCCATGAACACTGAAGCTTTCTTT | CASSPQLQPMNTEAFF
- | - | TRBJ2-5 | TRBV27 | TGTGCCAGCAGTTTAGAAAGCCCACAGGGGAGGGAGACCCAGTACTTC | CASSLESPQGRETQYF
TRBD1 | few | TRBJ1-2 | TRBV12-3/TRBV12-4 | TGTGCCAGCAGTCCCGGGGGACAGGGATCGGCTGGCTACACCTTC | CASSPGGQGSAGYTF
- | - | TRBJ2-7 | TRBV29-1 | TGCAGCGTTGAAGATACCGTAGCCCGGGGAGGGGGCGAGCAGTACTTC | CSVEDTVARGGGEQYF
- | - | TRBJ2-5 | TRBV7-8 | TGTGCCAGCAGCATAAGGCCTGTCGGGGAGACCCAGTACTTC | CASSIRPVGETQYF
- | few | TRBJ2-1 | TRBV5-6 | TGTGCCAGCAGCTCGGGGGTGGCAGATAATGAGCAGTTCTTC | CASSSGVADNEQFF
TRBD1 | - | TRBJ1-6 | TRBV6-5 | TGTGCCAGCAGTTACGAAGGGACAGGGGAATCACCCCTCCACTTT | CASSYEGTGESPLHF
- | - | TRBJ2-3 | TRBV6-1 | TGTGCCAGCAGTGACCCCAACACAGATACGCAGTATTTT | CASSDPNTDTQYF
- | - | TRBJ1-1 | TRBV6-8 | TGTGCCAGCAGTTACGGGAACGCGGCTTTCTTT | CASSYGNAAFF
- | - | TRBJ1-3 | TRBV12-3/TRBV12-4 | TGTGCCAGCAGTGGCCCCCAGGGGTATGGAAACACCATATATTTT | CASSGPQGYGNTIYF
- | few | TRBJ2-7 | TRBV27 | TGTGCCAGCAGCTTAACGGGACCTCAACCAATACCCGGCTACGAGCAGTACTTC | CASSLTGPQPIPGYEQYF
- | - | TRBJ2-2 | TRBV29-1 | TGCAGCGCCCGACAGACCGGGGAGCTGTTTTTT | CSARQTGELFF
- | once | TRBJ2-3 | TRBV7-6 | TGTGCCAGCAGCTTAGCGGGGTGGGTCACAGATACGCAGTATTTT | CASSLAGWVTDTQYF
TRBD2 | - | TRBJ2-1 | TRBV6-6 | TGTGCCAGCAGAAAGGGACTAGTACCCTACAATGAGCAGTTCTTC | CASRKGLVPYNEQFF
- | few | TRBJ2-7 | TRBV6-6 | TGTGCCAGCACAATGACAGGTCCTGGCTCCGAGCAGTACTTC | CASTMTGPGSEQYF
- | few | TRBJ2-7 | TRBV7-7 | TGTGCTAGCAGCCAGGCCCCGAGCTCCTACGAGCAGTACTTC | CASSQAPSSYEQYF
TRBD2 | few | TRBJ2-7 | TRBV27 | TGTGCCAGCAGGGCGGGGGACCCCTTCGACGAGCAGTACTTC | CASRAGDPFDEQYF
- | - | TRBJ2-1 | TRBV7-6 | TGTGCCAGCAGCCCGTTACGGGACAATGAGCAGTTCTTC | CASSPLRDNEQFF